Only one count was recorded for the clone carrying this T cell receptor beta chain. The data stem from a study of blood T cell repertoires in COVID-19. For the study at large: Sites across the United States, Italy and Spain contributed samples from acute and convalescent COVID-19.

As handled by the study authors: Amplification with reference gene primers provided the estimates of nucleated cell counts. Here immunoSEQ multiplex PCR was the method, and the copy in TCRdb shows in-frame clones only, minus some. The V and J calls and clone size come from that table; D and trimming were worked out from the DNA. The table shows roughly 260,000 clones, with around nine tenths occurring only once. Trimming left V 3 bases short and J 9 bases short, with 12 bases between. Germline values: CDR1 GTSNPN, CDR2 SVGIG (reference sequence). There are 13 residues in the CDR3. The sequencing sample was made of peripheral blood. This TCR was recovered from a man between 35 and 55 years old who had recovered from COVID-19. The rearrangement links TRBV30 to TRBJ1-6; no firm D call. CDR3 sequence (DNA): TGTGCCTGGAGGGTTGGAGACGGTTCACCCCTCCACTTT. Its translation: CAWRVGDGSPLHF.